The T cell receptor (beta chain) described here comes from a study of T cells in Graves' hyperthyroidism and ophthalmopathy. RNA transcripts gave rise to amplified TCR beta CDR3 regions. HTBI primers were employed in a first-round RT-PCR of the TCR CDR3. Each CDR3 protein gets one entry after TCRdb re-called the multiplex PCR reads with MiXCR. The sample has 250,000 to 300,000 distinct CDR3 sequences, approximately 14% seen once. Stable hyperthyroidism: no ophthalmopathy progression over 18 months of follow-up. V shed 4 bases, J shed 7 bases, and the junction held 2 bases outside the gene matches. This CDR3 is 14 amino acids long. Germline assignment: CDR1 MGHRA and CDR2 YSYEKL.

Sequenced input: blood. This clonotype was sampled from a woman aged 40 to 49 with Graves' hyperthyroidism. This chain links TRBV4-1 with TRBJ1-5, with 12 bases that match TRBD1. This CDR3 is CASSRGQGAQPQHF. The CDR3 region has the DNA TGCGCCAGCAGCCGGGGACAGGGGGCCCAGCCCCAGCATTTT.